This T cell receptor beta chain was recovered during a study of T cells in Graves' hyperthyroidism and ophthalmopathy (dated by TCRdb to between 2018 and 2021). At the level of the whole study: A discovery cohort of around 98 patients, roughly 43 with Graves' ophthalmopathy and more than 55 with stable Graves' hyperthyroidism, was used to find distinguishing TCR V-J signatures. TCR Vbeta CDR3 sequencing of approximately 140 peripheral blood samples (under 45 ophthalmopathy, over 70 hyperthyroidism and some 17 progressor patients) is reported in the paper. Prospective prediction of ophthalmopathy was tested in an independent validation cohort consisting of 18 hyperthyroidism patients and 15 to 17 patients who later progressed to ophthalmopathy. The roughly 91 discovery patients were randomly divided into training and test sets at a 7:3 ratio. The study also compared thyroid tissue and blood T-cell repertoires from more than five Graves' hyperthyroidism patients. Following sampling, methimazole starting at 30 mg daily was given to hyperthyroidism patients, and high-dose intravenous methylprednisolone was given to ophthalmopathy patients. The full study reports these points: A 13 V-J signature model separated ophthalmopathy from stable hyperthyroidism, with approximately 86% sensitivity and about 81% specificity in cross-validation and 80%/75% in testing. In validation, the model predicted progression to ophthalmopathy with approximately 71% sensitivity and 72% to 85% specificity, a median of around 6.6 months before onset. Sample size was not statistically predetermined, and blinding of investigators to group allocation was not performed. Blood samples also contained most of the expanded thyroid clonotypes (frequency above 0.001), which suggests that blood repertoires may reflect thyroid immune responses.

TCR beta CDR3 regions were amplified from RNA transcripts. For the first round of RT-PCR on the TCR CDR3, the HTBI primer set was used together with the Qiagen OneStep RT-PCR kit. The libraries were constructed in a second round of multiplex PCR and then size-selected and purified. The libraries were sequenced on an Illumina HiSeq2000 using paired-end 100 bp reads. Per the authors' processing: Raw data were processed with SOAPnuke, discarding reads with adapters, uncalled bases, mean Phred below 15, or no exact constant-primer or identifier match. COPE v1.2.5 was used to merge high-quality paired reads, and clonotypes were defined as unique nucleotide sequences. MiTCR v1.1 was used to align clonotypes to the IMGT TRBV, TRBD and TRBJ reference segments. The analysis included only V-J combinations with a frequency above 0.0001, which together covered approximately 99% of the repertoires. The TCS score was defined as the ratio of F50 (clonal expansion) to E x V (chaos), calculated using BLOSUM62-based TCRdist between CDR3 peptides within each V-J. Welch's t-statistics and random forest reduced fewer than 600 V-J features to fewer than 15, which were used in a naive Bayes classifier (R e1071). Thyroid-blood repertoire similarity was quantified with the Morisita-Horn index. The raw public reads went through TCRdb reprocessing: fastp at Q25, MiXCR clone calling, in-frame beta chains kept. Each record represents a unique CDR3 protein, reported with the most common genes and DNA among its rows. TCRdb's processing, not the authors' own work, is the source of the V and J calls. For this sample there are 480,000 or so distinct CDR3 sequences; 40% to 55% appear just once. Around two fifths of the sample is in the top ten clones.

The germline V gene supplies CDR1 MGHRA and CDR2 YSYEKL. V is clipped by 2 bases and J by 9 bases, and the sequence between their germline boundaries is 11 bases long. The CDR3 covers 13 residues, taking in both the cysteine and the phenylalanine. Only CDR3 DNA remains: 39 bases, in frame from the first base. The study excluded patients with uncontrolled infections, other autoimmune diseases, pregnancy or lactation. Clinical symptoms, serum thyroxine and TRAb, thyroid ultrasound, and orbital computed tomography formed the basis for the diagnoses. Total RNA was extracted using Trizol reagent, and RNA quality was assessed on an Agilent 2100 Bioanalyzer. Details on this clonotype: It has no known antigen specificity. Per-base quality was not reported, and no clone a single base away is much larger than it.

The sequencing input was peripheral blood or thyroid tissue (not recorded which). The V and J genes are TRBV4-1 and TRBJ1-5, with an unclear D gene assignment. This sequence originates from an adult woman with Graves' disease, either hyperthyroidism or ophthalmopathy (not recorded which). The sequenced DNA is TGCGCCAGCAGCCAAATGACTGGGTGGCCCCAGCATTTT. Its protein is CASSQMTGWPQHF.